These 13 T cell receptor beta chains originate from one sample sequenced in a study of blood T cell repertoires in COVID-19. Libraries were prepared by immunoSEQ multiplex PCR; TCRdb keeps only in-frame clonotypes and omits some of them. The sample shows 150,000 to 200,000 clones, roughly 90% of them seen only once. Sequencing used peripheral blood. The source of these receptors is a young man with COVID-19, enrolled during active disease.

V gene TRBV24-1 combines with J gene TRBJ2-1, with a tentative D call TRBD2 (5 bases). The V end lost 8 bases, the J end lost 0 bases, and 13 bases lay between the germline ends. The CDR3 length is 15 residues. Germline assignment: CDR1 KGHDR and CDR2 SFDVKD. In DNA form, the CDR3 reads TGTGCCACCACCCCCAGCGGCAGCTCCTACAATGAGCAGTTCTTC. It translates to CATTPSGSSYNEQFF.

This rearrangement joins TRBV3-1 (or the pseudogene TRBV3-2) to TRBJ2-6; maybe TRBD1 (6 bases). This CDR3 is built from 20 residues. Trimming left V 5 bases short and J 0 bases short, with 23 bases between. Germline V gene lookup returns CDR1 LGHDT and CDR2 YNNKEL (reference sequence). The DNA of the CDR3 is TGTGCCAGCAGCGGGGGATCTACAGGGAAGGGAAGCTCTGGGGCCAACGTCCTGACTTTC. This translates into CASSGGSTGKGSSGANVLTF.

Written as DNA, the CDR3 is TGCGCCAGCAGCTCCCAGTTAGGGTTTGCGGGGCCGGGGGAGCAGTACTTC. Protein: CASSSQLGFAGPGEQYF. The chain is built from TRBV5-1 and TRBJ2-7; D may be TRBD2 (6 bases). The CDR3 contains 17 residues. Trimming took off 3 bases at V and 7 bases at J, with 26 bases between the two ends. Germline CDR1 reads SGHRS; CDR2 reads YFSETQ.

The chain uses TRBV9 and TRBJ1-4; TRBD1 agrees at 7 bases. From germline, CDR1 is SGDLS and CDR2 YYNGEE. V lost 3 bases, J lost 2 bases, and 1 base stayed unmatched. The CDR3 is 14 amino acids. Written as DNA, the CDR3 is TGTGCCAGCAGCGCGACAGGGACTAATGAAAAACTGTTTTTT. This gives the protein CASSATGTNEKLFF.

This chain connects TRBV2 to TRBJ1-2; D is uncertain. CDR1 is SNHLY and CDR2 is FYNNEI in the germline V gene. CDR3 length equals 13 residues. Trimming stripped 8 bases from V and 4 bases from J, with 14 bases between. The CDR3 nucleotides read TGTGCCAGCCACCCCGGGAGTCCCTATGGCTACACCTTC. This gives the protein CASHPGSPYGYTF.

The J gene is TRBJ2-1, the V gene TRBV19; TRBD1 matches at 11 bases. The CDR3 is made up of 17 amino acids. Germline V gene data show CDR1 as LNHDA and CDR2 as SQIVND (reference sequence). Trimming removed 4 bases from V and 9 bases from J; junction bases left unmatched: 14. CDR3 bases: TGTGCCAGTAGTACCGACGGACAGGGGGCGCAATTGGTTGAGCAGTTCTTC. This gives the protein CASSTDGQGAQLVEQFF.

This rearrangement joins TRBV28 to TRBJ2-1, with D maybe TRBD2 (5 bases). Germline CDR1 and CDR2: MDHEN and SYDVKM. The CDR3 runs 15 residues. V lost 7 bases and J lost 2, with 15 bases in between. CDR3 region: CASTGREGTYNEQFF. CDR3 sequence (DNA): TGTGCCAGCACAGGACGGGAAGGGACCTACAATGAGCAGTTCTTC.

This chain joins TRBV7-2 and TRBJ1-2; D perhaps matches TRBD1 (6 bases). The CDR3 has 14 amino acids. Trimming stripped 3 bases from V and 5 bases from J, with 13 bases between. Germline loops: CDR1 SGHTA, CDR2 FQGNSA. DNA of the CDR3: TGTGCCAGCAGCTTCCTACAGGGTGCTTATGGCTACACCTTC. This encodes CASSFLQGAYGYTF. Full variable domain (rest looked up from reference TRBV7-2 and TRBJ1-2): GAGVSQSPSNKVTEKGKDVELRCDPISGHTALYWYRQSLGQGLEFLIYFQGNSAPDKSGLPSDRFSAERTGGSVSTLTIQRTQQEDSAVYLCASSFLQGAYGYTFGSGTRLTVV.

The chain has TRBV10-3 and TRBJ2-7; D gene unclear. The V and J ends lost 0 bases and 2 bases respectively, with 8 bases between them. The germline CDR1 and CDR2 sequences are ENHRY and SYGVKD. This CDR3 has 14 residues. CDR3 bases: TGTGCCATCAGTGAGTCCTTAGCCCCCTACGAGCAGTACTTC. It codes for CAISESLAPYEQYF.

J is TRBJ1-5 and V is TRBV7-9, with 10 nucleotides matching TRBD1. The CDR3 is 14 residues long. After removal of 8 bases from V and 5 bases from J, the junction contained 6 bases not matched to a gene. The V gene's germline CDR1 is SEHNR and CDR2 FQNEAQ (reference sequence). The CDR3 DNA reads TGTGCCAGCGACACCGGGACAGGGGATCAGCCCCAGCATTTT. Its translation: CASDTGTGDQPQHF.

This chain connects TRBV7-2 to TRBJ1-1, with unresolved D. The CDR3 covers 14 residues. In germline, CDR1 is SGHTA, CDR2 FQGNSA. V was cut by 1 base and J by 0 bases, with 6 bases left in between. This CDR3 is CASSLGRMNTEAFF. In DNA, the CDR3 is TGTGCCAGCAGCTTAGGGCGGATGAACACTGAAGCTTTCTTT.

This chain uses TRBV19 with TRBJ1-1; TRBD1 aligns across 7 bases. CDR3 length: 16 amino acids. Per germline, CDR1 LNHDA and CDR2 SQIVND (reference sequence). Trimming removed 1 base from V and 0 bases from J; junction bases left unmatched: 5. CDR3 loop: CASSIGPGQMNTEAFF. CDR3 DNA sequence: TGTGCCAGTAGTATAGGACCGGGACAGATGAACACTGAAGCTTTCTTT.

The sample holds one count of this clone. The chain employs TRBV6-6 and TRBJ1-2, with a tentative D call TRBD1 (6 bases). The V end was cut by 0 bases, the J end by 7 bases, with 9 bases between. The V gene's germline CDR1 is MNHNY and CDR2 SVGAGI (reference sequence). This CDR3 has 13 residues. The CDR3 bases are TGTGCCAGCAGTTACTCGACAGGACGTGGCTACACCTTC. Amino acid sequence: CASSYSTGRGYTF.